Below are 14 T cell receptor beta chains sequenced from a single sample in a study of blood T cells in healthy people across ages. The second PCR ran about 6 to 12 cycles with a sample-barcoded 5' primer and J-beta primers. In TCRdb, the 5' RACE reads were re-called with MiXCR into one record per CDR3 protein. In the table there are around 1,000,000 distinct CDR3 sequences, 20% to 25% of which are singletons. These data also formed part of another study, on T cells of mothers and their children.

The source material was blood. These receptors all stem from a girl under 10 years old in good health.

This clonotype occurred a few times. This is likely a read error, given that the CDR3 carries no conserved phenylalanine or tryptophan at its end. V gene TRBV11-1 combines with J gene TRBJ2-7; D remains unclear. V was cut by 6 bases and J by 0 bases, with 12 bases left in between. CDR1 is SGHAT and CDR2 is FQDESV in the germline V gene (reference sequence). The CDR3 covers 14 residues. As DNA, the CDR3 is TGTGCCAGCAGTGGAAGGTTAAGCTCCTACGAGCAGTACCTC. Encoded protein: CASSGRLSSYEQYL.

The chain links TRBV4-1 to TRBJ2-5, with D maybe TRBD2 (6 bases). The germline V and J ends were trimmed by 2 bases and 4 bases, with 14 bases remaining between them. Germline values: CDR1 MGHRA, CDR2 YSYEKL. CDR3 length: 15 amino acids. The chain's CDR3 is CASSQLGLARETQYF. As DNA, the CDR3 is TGCGCCAGCAGCCAACTGGGTCTAGCGAGAGAGACCCAGTACTTC.

The rearrangement links TRBV12-3 or TRBV12-4 to TRBJ2-5; D might be TRBD2 (5 bases). V lost 5 bases and J lost 2, with 15 bases in between. The CDR3 runs 15 residues. CDR3 sequence (DNA): TGTGCCAGCAGTGCCATGCGGGCTGAGCAAGAGACCCAGTACTTC. This sequence encodes CASSAMRAEQETQYF.

The chain carries TRBV4-1 and TRBJ1-1, with unresolved D. Trimming shortened V by 4 bases and J by 0 bases, and 6 bases separated the two germline ends. The CDR3 extends over 13 amino acids. CDR1 MGHRA and CDR2 YSYEKL come from the germline V gene. Here the CDR3 DNA reads TGCGCCAGCAGCCCGGTGGTGAACACTGAAGCTTTCTTT. Translating it yields CASSPVVNTEAFF.

The J gene is TRBJ2-5, the V gene TRBV5-1, with D uncertain. CDR3 length equals 14 residues. Per germline, CDR1 SGHRS and CDR2 YFSETQ. The V and J ends lost 4 bases and 1 base respectively, with 11 bases between them. The CDR3 DNA sequence: TGCGCCAGCAGCCGGACGTCCCTCCAAGAGACCCAGTACTTC. Translating it yields CASSRTSLQETQYF. The full variable domain, rest sourced from reference TRBV5-1 and TRBJ2-5, is KAGVTQTPRYLIKTRGQQVTLSCSPISGHRSVSWYQQTPGQGLQFLFEYFSETQRNKGNFPGRFSGRQFSNSRSEMNVSTLELGDSALYLCASSRTSLQETQYFGPGTRLLVL.

This chain joins TRBV28 and TRBJ1-5, with D possibly matching TRBD1 (6 bases). V shed 2 bases and J shed 9 bases, with 20 bases lying between them. This CDR3 has 16 amino acids. The V gene's germline CDR1 is MDHEN and CDR2 SYDVKM. The CDR3 nucleotides are TGTGCCAGCAGTTTAGTCAGGACAGCGGGTTTTCGGCCCCAGCATTTT. It yields the protein CASSLVRTAGFRPQHF. The complete variable domain, with remaining parts taken from reference TRBV28 and TRBJ1-5, reads DVKVTQSSRYLVKRTGEKVFLECVQDMDHENMFWYRQDPGLGLRLIYFSYDVKMKEKGDIPEGYSVSREKKERFSLILESASTNQTSMYLCASSLVRTAGFRPQHFGDGTRLSIL.

In its sample, this clonotype was seen a few times. This sequence joins TRBV4-1 and TRBJ1-5; TRBD1 aligns across 7 bases. The CDR3 spans 17 residues. The germline gives CDR1 MGHRA, CDR2 YSYEKL. With V trimmed by 1 base and J by 7 bases, 13 bases remained unmatched. The CDR3 region is CASSQVHMSAGGQPQHF. The DNA for the CDR3 is TGCGCCAGCAGCCAAGTCCATATGTCCGCAGGGGGACAGCCCCAGCATTTT.

The rearrangement links TRBV24-1 to TRBJ2-1; 12 nucleotides line up with TRBD2. CDR3 length equals 14 residues. V trimming: 3 bases; J trimming: 12 bases; junction bases outside the gene matches: 5. CDR1 is KGHDR and CDR2 is SFDVKD in the germline V gene. The CDR3 sequence: CATSDLTSGGTQFF. DNA of the CDR3: TGTGCCACCAGTGATCTGACTAGCGGGGGTACGCAGTTCTTC.

V gene TRBV20-1 combines with J gene TRBJ1-3; 8 nucleotides agree with TRBD1. The CDR3 is made up of 15 amino acids. Germline loops: CDR1 DFQATT, CDR2 SNEGSKA (reference sequence). V was clipped by 3 bases and J by 0 bases; unmatched bases: 4. This CDR3 is CSARDRDYSGNTIYF. The CDR3, as DNA: TGCAGTGCTAGGGACAGGGACTACTCTGGAAACACCATATATTTT.

The chain has TRBV6-1 and TRBJ2-7, with D perhaps matching TRBD2 (6 bases). This CDR3 comprises 10 residues. Per the germline V gene, CDR1 is MNHNS and CDR2 is SASEGT. The germline V and J ends were trimmed by 11 bases and 6 bases, with 11 bases remaining between them. The CDR3 sequence: CAGGVSEQYF. In DNA, the CDR3 is TGTGCCGGAGGGGTTTCCGAGCAGTACTTC.

The CDR3 nucleotides are TGCAGCGCGGTAGGTCCCGGCCTGGACACCTTC. Protein product: CSAVGPGLDTF. The chain uses TRBV29-1 and TRBJ1-2; no definite D call. The V and J ends lost 7 bases and 12 bases respectively, with 18 bases between them. Germline CDR1 SQVTM, CDR2 ANQGSEA. The CDR3 has 11 residues.

This clonotype was observed a handful of times. This rearrangement joins TRBV27 to TRBJ2-1; 11 nucleotides agree with TRBD2. Germline trimming cut 4 bases from V and 4 bases from J; bases unmatched to any gene: 6. This CDR3 is 16 amino acids long. Germline CDR1 and CDR2: MNHEY and SMNVEV (reference sequence). CDR3 nucleotides: TGTGCCAGCAGTTCACTAGCGGGAGCGGAGTACAATGAGCAGTTCTTC. This gives the protein CASSSLAGAEYNEQFF.

The rearrangement links TRBV12-3 or TRBV12-4 to TRBJ2-1, with D possibly TRBD2 on 6 matching bases. Trimming left V 6 bases short and J 6 bases short, with 27 bases between. This CDR3 contains 18 residues. The CDR3 coding sequence is TGTGCCAGCAGGCCTGCTGATGGGAGGAGACCATGGTCCAATGAGCAGTTCTTC. Translated: CASRPADGRRPWSNEQFF.

CDR3 bases: TGTGCCAGCAGTGACTCTGGGGGGGGCCATGAGCAGTTCTTC. Translating gives CASSDSGGGHEQFF. The V and J genes are TRBV6-4 and TRBJ2-1; TRBD2 is a possible D gene (7 bases). CDR3 length: 14 amino acids. The ends were cut back, 0 bases at V and 8 bases at J, with 11 bases in the middle. Per germline, CDR1 MRHNA and CDR2 SNTAGT.